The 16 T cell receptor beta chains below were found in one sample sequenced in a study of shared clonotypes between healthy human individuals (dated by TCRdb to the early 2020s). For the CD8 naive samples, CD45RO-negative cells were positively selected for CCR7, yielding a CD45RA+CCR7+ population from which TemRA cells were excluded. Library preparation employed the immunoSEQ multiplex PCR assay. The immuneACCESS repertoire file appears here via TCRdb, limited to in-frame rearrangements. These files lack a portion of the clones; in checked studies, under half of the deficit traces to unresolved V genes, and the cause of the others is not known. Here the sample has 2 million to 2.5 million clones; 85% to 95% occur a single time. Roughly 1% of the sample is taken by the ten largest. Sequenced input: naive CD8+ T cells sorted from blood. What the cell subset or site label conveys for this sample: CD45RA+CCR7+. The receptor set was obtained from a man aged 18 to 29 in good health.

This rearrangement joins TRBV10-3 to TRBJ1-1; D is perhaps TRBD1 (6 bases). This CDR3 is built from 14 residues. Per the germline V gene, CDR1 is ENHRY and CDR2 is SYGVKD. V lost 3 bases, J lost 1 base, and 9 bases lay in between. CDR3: CAISDRGANTEAFF. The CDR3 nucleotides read TGTGCCATCAGTGACAGGGGCGCGAACACTGAAGCTTTCTTT.

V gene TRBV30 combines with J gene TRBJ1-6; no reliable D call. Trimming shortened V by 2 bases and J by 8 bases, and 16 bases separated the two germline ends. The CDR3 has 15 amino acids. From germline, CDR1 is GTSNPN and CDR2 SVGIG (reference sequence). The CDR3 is CAWSSENSKDSPLHF. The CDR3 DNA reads TGTGCCTGGAGTTCTGAGAATTCCAAGGATTCACCCCTCCACTTT.

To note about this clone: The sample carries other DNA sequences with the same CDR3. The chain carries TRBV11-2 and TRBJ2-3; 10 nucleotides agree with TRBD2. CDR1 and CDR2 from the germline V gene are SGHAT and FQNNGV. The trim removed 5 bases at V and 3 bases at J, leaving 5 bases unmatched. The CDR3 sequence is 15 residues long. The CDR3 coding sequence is TGTGCCAGCAGCCGGACTAGCGGAGGTACAGATACGCAGTATTTT. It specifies CASSRTSGGTDTQYF.

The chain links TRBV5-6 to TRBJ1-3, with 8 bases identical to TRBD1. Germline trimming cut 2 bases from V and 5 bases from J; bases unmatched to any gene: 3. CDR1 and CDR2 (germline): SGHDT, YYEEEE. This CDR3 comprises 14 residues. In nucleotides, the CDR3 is TGTGCCAGCAGCTTTGGACAGGGACGAAACACCATATATTTT. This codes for CASSFGQGRNTIYF.

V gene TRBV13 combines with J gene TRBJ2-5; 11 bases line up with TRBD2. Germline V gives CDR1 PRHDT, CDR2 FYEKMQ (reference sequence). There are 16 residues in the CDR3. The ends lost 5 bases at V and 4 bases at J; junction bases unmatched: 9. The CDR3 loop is CASSGGLAVTGETQYF. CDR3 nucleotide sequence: TGTGCCAGCAGCGGGGGACTAGCGGTAACCGGAGAGACCCAGTACTTC.

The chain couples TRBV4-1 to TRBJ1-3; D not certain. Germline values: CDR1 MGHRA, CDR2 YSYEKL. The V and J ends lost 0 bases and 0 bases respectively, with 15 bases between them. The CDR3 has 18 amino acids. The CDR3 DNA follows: TGCGCCAGCAGCCAAGAGGATTTCGGGCCTAGCTCTGGAAACACCATATATTTT. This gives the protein CASSQEDFGPSSGNTIYF.

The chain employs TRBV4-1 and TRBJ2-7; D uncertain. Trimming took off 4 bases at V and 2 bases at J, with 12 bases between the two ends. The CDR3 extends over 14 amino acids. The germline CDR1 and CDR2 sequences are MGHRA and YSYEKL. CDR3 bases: TGCGCCAGCAGCCGATCCCCAGGAACCTACGAGCAGTACTTC. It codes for CASSRSPGTYEQYF.

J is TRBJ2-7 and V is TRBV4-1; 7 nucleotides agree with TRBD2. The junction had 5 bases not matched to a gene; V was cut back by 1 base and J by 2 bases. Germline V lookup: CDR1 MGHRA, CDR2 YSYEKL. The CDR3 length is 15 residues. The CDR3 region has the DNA TGCGCCAGCAGCCAAGTGGTAGCGGGCACCTACGAGCAGTACTTC. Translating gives CASSQVVAGTYEQYF.

The chain's CDR3 is CAWTGLAGGMGEQFF. The CDR3, as DNA: TGTGCCTGGACCGGACTAGCGGGGGGTATGGGTGAGCAGTTCTTC. The chain couples TRBV30 to TRBJ2-1; 14 nucleotides line up with TRBD2. The V gene end was trimmed by 4 bases and the J gene end by 9 bases; junction bases not matched to a gene: 8. Germline lookup yields CDR1 GTSNPN and CDR2 SVGIG (reference sequence). CDR3 length equals 15 residues.

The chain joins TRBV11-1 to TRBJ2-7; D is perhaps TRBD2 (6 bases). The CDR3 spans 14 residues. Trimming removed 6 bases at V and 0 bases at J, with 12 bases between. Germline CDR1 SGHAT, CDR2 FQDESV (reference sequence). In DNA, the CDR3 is TGTGCCAGCAGTCTAGCGACAAGCTCCTACGAGCAGTACTTC. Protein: CASSLATSSYEQYF.

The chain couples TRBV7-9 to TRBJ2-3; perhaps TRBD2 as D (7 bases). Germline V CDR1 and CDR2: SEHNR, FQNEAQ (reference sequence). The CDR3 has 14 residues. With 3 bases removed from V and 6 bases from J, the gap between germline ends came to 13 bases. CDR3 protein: CASSFPGGRDTQYF. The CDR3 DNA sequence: TGTGCCAGCAGCTTCCCGGGGGGCAGGGATACGCAGTATTTT. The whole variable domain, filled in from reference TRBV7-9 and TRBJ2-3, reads DTGVSQNPRHKITKRGQNVTFRCDPISEHNRLYWYRQTLGQGPEFLTYFQNEAQLEKSRLLSDRFSAERPKGSFSTLEIQRTEQGDSAMYLCASSFPGGRDTQYFGPGTRLTVL.

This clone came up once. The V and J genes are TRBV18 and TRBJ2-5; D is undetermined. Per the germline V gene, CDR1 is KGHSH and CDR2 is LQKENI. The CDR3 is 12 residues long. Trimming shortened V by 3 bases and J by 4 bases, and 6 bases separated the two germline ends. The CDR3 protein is CASSPARETQYF. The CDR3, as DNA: TGTGCCAGCTCACCGGCGAGAGAGACCCAGTACTTC.

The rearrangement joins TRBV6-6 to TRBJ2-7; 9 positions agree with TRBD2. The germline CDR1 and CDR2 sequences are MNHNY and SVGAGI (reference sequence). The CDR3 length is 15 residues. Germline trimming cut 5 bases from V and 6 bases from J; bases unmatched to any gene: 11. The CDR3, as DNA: TGTGCCAGCAGTGACATAGCGGGAGTGGCTTCCGAGCAGTACTTC. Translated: CASSDIAGVASEQYF.

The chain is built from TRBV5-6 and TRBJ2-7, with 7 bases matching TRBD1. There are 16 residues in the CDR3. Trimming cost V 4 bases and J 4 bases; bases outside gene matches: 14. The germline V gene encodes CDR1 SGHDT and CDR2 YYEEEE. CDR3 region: CASSHPTGESGYEQYF. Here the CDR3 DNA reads TGTGCCAGCAGCCACCCCACAGGGGAAAGCGGATACGAGCAGTACTTC.

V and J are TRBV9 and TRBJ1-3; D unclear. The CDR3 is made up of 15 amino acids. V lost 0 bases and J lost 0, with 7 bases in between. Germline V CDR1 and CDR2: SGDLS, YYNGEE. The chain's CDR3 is CASSVGARSGNTIYF. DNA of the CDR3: TGTGCCAGCAGCGTAGGAGCCCGCTCTGGAAACACCATATATTTT.

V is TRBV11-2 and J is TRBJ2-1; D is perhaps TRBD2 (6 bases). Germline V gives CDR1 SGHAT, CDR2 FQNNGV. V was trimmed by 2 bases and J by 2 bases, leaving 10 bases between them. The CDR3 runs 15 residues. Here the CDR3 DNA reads TGTGCCAGCAGCTTACTAGCGATCCCCTACAATGAGCAGTTCTTC. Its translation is CASSLLAIPYNEQFF.